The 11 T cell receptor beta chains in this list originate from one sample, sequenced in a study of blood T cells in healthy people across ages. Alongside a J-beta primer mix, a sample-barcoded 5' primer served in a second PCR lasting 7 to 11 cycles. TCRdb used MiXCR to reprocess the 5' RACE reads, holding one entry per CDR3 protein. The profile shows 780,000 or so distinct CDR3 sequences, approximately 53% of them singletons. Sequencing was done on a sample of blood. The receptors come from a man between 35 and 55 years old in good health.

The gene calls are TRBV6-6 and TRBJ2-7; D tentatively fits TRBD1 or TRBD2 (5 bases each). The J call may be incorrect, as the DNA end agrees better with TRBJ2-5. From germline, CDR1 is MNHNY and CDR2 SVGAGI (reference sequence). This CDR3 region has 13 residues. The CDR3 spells CASSLGPIKTQYF. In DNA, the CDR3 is TGTGCCAGCAGCCTGGGACCTATAAAGACCCAGTACTTC.

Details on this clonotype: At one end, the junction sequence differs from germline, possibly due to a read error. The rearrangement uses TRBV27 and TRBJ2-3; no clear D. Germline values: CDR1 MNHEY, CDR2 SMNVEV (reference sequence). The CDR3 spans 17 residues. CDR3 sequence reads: CASRLWGTGSFTDTQYF. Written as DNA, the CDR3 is TGTGCCAGCAGATTATGGGGAACCGGGTCCTTCACAGATACGCAGTATTTT.

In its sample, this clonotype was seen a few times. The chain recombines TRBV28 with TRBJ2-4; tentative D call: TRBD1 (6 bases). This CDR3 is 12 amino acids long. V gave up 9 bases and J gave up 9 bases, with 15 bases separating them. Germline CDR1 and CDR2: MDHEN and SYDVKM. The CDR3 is CASNRAFGIQYF. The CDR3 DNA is TGTGCCAGTAACAGGGCCTTTGGCATTCAGTACTTC.

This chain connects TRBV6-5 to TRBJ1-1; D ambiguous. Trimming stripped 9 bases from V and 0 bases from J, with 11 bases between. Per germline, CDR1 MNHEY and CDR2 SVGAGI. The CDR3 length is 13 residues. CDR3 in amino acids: CASRGSMNTEAFF. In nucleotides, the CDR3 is TGTGCCAGTCGAGGGTCTATGAACACTGAAGCTTTCTTT.

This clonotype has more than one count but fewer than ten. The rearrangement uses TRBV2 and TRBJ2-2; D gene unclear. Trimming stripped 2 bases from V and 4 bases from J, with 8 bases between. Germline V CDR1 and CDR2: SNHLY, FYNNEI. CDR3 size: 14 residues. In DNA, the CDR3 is TGTGCCAGCAGTGAACTAGATAGCACCGGGGAGCTGTTTTTT. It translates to CASSELDSTGELFF.

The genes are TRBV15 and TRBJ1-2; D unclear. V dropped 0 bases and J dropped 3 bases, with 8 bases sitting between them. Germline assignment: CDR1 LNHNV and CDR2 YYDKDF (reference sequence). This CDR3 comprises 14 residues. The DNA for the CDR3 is TGTGCCACCAGCAGAGATAACAGCTACTATGGCTACACCTTC. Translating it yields CATSRDNSYYGYTF. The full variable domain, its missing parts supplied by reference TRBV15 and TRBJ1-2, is DAMVIQNPRYQVTQFGKPVTLSCSQTLNHNVMYWYQQKSSQAPKLLFHYYDKDFNNEADTPDNFQSRRPNTSFCFLDIRSPGLGDTAMYLCATSRDNSYYGYTFGSGTRLTVV.

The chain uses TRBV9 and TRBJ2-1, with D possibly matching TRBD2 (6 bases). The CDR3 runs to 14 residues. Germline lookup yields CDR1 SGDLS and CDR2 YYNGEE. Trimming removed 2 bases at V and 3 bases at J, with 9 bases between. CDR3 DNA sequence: TGTGCCAGCAGCGTCGCTAGCGACTACAATGAGCAGTTCTTC. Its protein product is CASSVASDYNEQFF.

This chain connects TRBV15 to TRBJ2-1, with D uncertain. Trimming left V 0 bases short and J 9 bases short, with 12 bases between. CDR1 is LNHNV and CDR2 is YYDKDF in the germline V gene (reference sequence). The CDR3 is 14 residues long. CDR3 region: CATSRETPFVEQFF. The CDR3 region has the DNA TGTGCCACCAGCAGAGAAACCCCATTCGTTGAGCAGTTCTTC.

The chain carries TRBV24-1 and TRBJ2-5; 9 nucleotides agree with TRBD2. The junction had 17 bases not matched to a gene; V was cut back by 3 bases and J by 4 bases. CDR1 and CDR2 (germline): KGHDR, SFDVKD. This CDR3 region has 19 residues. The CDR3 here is CATSDPRHVVGGRVETQYF. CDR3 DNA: TGTGCCACCAGTGATCCCCGCCACGTAGTTGGCGGGAGGGTAGAGACCCAGTACTTC.

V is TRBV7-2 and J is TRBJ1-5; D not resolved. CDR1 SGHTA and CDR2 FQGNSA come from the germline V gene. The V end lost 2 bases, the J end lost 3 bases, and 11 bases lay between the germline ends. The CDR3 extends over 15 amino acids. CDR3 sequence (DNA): TGTGCCAGCAGCTTACAGTCGGGCGTCAATCAGCCCCAGCATTTT. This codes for CASSLQSGVNQPQHF.

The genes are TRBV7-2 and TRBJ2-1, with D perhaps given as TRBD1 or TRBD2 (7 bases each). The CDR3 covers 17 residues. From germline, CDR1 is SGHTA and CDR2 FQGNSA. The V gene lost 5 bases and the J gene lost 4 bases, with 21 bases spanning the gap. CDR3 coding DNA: TGTGCCAGCAGCACCCAGGGGGGACTAACAAGATACAATGAGCAGTTCTTC. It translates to CASSTQGGLTRYNEQFF.